Following are 25 T cell receptor beta chains from one sample sequenced in a study of early T cells in non-severe SARS-CoV-2 infection. One entry per CDR3 protein, called by TCRdb with MiXCR from the 5' RACE reads. Of nearly 45,000 distinct CDR3 sequences in the sample, roughly 12% are singletons; the top ten hold around a fifth. What was sequenced was whole blood. The receptor set was obtained from an adult who was a healthcare worker with PCR-confirmed SARS-CoV-2 infection or an uninfected control (not recorded which).

The J gene is TRBJ2-1, the V gene TRBV28; the D gene is possibly TRBD2 (6 bases). V dropped 4 bases and J dropped 5 bases, with 18 bases sitting between them. Germline V gene lookup returns CDR1 MDHEN and CDR2 SYDVKM. The CDR3 consists of 16 residues. Written as DNA, the CDR3 is TGTGCCAGCAGTTCACCTAGCGTCACCTCTCACAATGAGCAGTTCTTC. It specifies CASSSPSVTSHNEQFF.

V gene TRBV29-1 combines with J gene TRBJ2-1; a weak D match, TRBD1 (6 bases). V lost 1 base and J lost 8, with 15 bases in between. CDR1 is SQVTM and CDR2 is ANQGSEA in the germline V gene. CDR3 length: 14 residues. In nucleotides, the CDR3 is TGCAGCGTTGAAGCTTTGGGGGCGCAGGATGAGCAGTTCTTC. It yields the protein CSVEALGAQDEQFF.

This clonotype was seen a few times. The rearrangement joins TRBV6-2 or TRBV6-3 to TRBJ1-1; TRBD1 matches at 8 bases. V shed 6 bases, J shed 1 base, and the junction held 4 bases outside the gene matches. The CDR3 consists of 14 residues. Germline V lookup: CDR1 MNHEY, CDR2 SVGEGT. CDR3 sequence (DNA): TGTGCCAGCAGAACCGGGACAGGGAACACTGAAGCTTTCTTT. It specifies CASRTGTGNTEAFF.

This clonotype appeared a few times. V is TRBV2 and J is TRBJ2-3; D uncertain. This CDR3 has 11 amino acids. V was trimmed by 7 bases and J by 8 bases, leaving 10 bases between them. Germline-derived CDR1 and CDR2 are SNHLY and FYNNEI. CDR3 nucleotide sequence: TGTGCCAGCAACGGTGCTGGTACGCAGTATTTT. Its protein is CASNGAGTQYF.

V and J are TRBV29-1 and TRBJ2-2; no reliable D call. Germline CDR1 SQVTM, CDR2 ANQGSEA. CDR3 length: 12 residues. The V gene lost 6 bases and the J gene lost 7 bases, with 12 bases spanning the gap. As DNA, the CDR3 is TGCAGCGTGACTGTCCGGCACGGGGAGCTGTTTTTT. Residues: CSVTVRHGELFF.

This clonotype was seen a handful of times. The rearrangement joins TRBV3-1 to TRBJ2-5, with D possibly called TRBD1 or TRBD2 (6 bases each). This CDR3 region has 16 residues. Trimming removed 1 base from V and 2 bases from J, with 14 bases in between. Germline V gene data show CDR1 as LGHDT and CDR2 as YNNKEL (reference sequence). The CDR3 region is CASSQGPRGGQETQYF. CDR3 nucleotides: TGTGCCAGCAGCCAAGGGCCGCGAGGGGGGCAAGAGACCCAGTACTTC.

This clonotype was counted many times. The V and J genes are TRBV5-6 and TRBJ1-1; no firm D call. The CDR3 is made up of 15 amino acids. Germline-derived CDR1 and CDR2 are SGHDT and YYEEEE. Trimming cost V 5 bases and J 1 base, with 15 bases left between them. The CDR3 region is CASSSRLKGNTEAFF. The CDR3 nucleotides are TGTGCCAGCAGTAGCCGACTGAAGGGGAACACTGAAGCTTTCTTT.

This sequence joins TRBV29-1 and TRBJ1-4; D call uncertain. This CDR3 region has 12 residues. The germline V gene has CDR1 SQVTM and CDR2 ANQGSEA. The V gene lost 4 bases and the J gene lost 6 bases, with 9 bases spanning the gap. CDR3 amino acids: CSVVREDEKLFF. The CDR3 DNA sequence: TGCAGCGTTGTCCGAGAAGATGAAAAACTGTTTTTT.

This clonotype has only a few counts. The chain is built from TRBV25-1 and TRBJ1-2, with a possible D match to TRBD1 (5 bases). Germline V CDR1 and CDR2: MGHDK, SYGVNS. The ends were cut back, 0 bases at V and 7 bases at J, with 9 bases in the middle. This CDR3 region has 13 residues. This chain's CDR3 is CASSEYGGTGYTF. The DNA for the CDR3 is TGTGCCAGCAGTGAATATGGAGGGACTGGCTACACCTTC.

The V call is TRBV29-1, the J call TRBJ2-7; TRBD1 or TRBD2 may be the D gene (6 bases each). Germline CDR1 and CDR2: SQVTM and ANQGSEA. The CDR3 length is 13 residues. V lost 6 bases and J 3 bases, leaving 15 bases between the germline ends. DNA of the CDR3: TGCAGCGTCCGCGGGACAAGTATCTACGAGCAGTACTTC. Protein product: CSVRGTSIYEQYF.

This clonotype was observed many times. The genes are TRBV28 and TRBJ2-4; D tentatively reads TRBD1 or TRBD2 (5 bases each). With 2 bases removed from V and 6 bases from J, the gap between germline ends came to 5 bases. The CDR3 runs to 12 residues. The germline gives CDR1 MDHEN, CDR2 SYDVKM. The CDR3 here is CASSLGGNIQYF. CDR3 DNA: TGTGCCAGCAGTTTAGGGGGAAACATTCAGTACTTC.

This rearrangement joins TRBV21-1 to TRBJ2-1; the D call in the table, TRBD1, was not verified against the DNA. TRBV21-1 is a pseudogene locus. CDR3 length equals 16 residues. CDR3 loop: CASSKEVGRGGNEQFF. DNA of the CDR3: TGTGCCAGCAGCAAAGAAGTGGGCAGGGGCGGGAATGAGCAGTTCTTC.

The rearrangement joins TRBV14 to TRBJ2-7; D unclear. In germline, CDR1 is SGHDN, CDR2 FVKESK. Trimming cost V 1 base and J 3 bases, with 7 bases left between them. The CDR3 is 13 residues long. The CDR3 protein is CASSQGLDYEQYF. CDR3 nucleotides: TGTGCCAGCAGCCAAGGGCTTGACTACGAGCAGTACTTC.

CDR3 amino acids: CASSYRDGYTF. The CDR3, as DNA: TGTGCCAGCAGTTACAGGGACGGCTACACCTTC. V is TRBV28 and J is TRBJ1-2, with a possible D match to TRBD1 (6 bases). CDR1 is MDHEN and CDR2 is SYDVKM in the germline V gene. V lost 4 bases to trimming and J lost 8 bases, with 8 bases between them. This CDR3 comprises 11 residues.

The chain carries TRBV20-1 and TRBJ2-3; 10 positions match TRBD2. The germline CDR1 and CDR2 sequences are DFQATT and SNEGSKA (reference sequence). CDR3 length equals 13 residues. The CDR3 region has the DNA TGCAGCCACAAGCGGGAGGGGATGAATACGCAGTATTTT. Its protein product is CSHKREGMNTQYF.

In this sample, this clonotype turned up a few times. The CDR3 DNA follows: TGTGCCAGCAGCGTAGATTGGGCGGGAGTCGTAGATACGCAGTATTTT. This encodes CASSVDWAGVVDTQYF. The chain employs TRBV9 and TRBJ2-3; 7 bases map to TRBD2. This CDR3 is 16 amino acids long. V lost 0 bases to trimming and J lost 5 bases; unmatched junction nucleotides: 9. Germline CDR1 SGDLS, CDR2 YYNGEE.

This clonotype was counted at least ten times. The chain couples TRBV9 to TRBJ1-1; D gene ambiguous. This CDR3 has 14 residues. CDR1 and CDR2 from the germline V gene are SGDLS and YYNGEE. With 3 bases removed from V and 4 bases from J, the gap between germline ends came to 13 bases. CDR3 region: CASSGGGLGTEAFF. The CDR3 DNA follows: TGTGCCAGCAGCGGAGGAGGGCTGGGCACTGAAGCTTTCTTT. The variable domain in full, completed from reference TRBV9 and TRBJ1-1, reads DSGVTQTPKHLITATGQRVTLRCSPRSGDLSVYWYQQSLDQGLQFLIQYYNGEERAKGNILERFSAQQFPDLHSELNLSSLELGDSALYFCASSGGGLGTEAFFGQGTRLTVV.

This clonotype occurred many times. The chain uses TRBV29-1 and TRBJ2-7; TRBD2 aligns across 7 bases. Germline CDR1 and CDR2: SQVTM and ANQGSEA. The length of the CDR3 is 12 residues. V lost 1 base, J lost 6 bases, and 3 bases stayed unmatched. CDR3: CSVEGGGTEQYF. Here the CDR3 DNA reads TGCAGCGTTGAAGGGGGGGGGACCGAGCAGTACTTC.

This clonotype was picked up many times. The gene calls are TRBV5-1 and TRBJ2-7; no definite D call. The germline V and J ends were trimmed by 0 bases and 0 bases, with 10 bases remaining between them. The CDR3 length is 15 residues. Per the germline V gene, CDR1 is SGHRS and CDR2 is YFSETQ. The CDR3 DNA sequence: TGCGCCAGCAGCTTGGAGTCGACGCCCTCCTACGAGCAGTACTTC. This sequence encodes CASSLESTPSYEQYF.

The V call is TRBV20-1, the J call TRBJ2-4, with TRBD1 matching 7 bases. V lost 3 bases, J lost 4 bases, and 3 bases stayed unmatched. The CDR3 loop spans 13 amino acids. Per germline, CDR1 DFQATT and CDR2 SNEGSKA (reference sequence). CDR3 in amino acids: CSARGQSKNIQYF. The DNA for the CDR3 is TGCAGTGCTAGGGGACAGAGTAAAAACATTCAGTACTTC.

CDR3 coding DNA: TGTGCCAGCAGCCAAGATGGAGCGGGAGTTAACACCGGGGAGCTGTTTTTT. Encoded protein: CASSQDGAGVNTGELFF. The V gene is TRBV3-1, the J gene TRBJ2-2; 8 bases line up with TRBD2. Germline CDR1 and CDR2: LGHDT and YNNKEL (reference sequence). There are 17 residues in the CDR3. Unmatched junction bases numbered 5, after V lost 0 bases and J lost 2 bases. The complete variable domain, with remaining parts taken from reference TRBV3-1 and TRBJ2-2, reads DTAVSQTPKYLVTQMGNDKSIKCEQNLGHDTMYWYKQDSKKFLKIMFSYNNKELIINETVPNRFSPKSPDKAHLNLHINSLELGDSAVYFCASSQDGAGVNTGELFFGEGSRLTVL.

This clonotype occurred many times. The V and J genes are TRBV29-1 and TRBJ1-2; the D is unclear. With 2 bases removed from V and 8 bases from J, the gap between germline ends came to 18 bases. The CDR3 length is 14 residues. Per the germline V gene, CDR1 is SQVTM and CDR2 is ANQGSEA. The CDR3 protein is CSVEPPGIVNGYTF. The CDR3 bases are TGCAGCGTTGAACCGCCAGGAATAGTGAACGGCTACACCTTC.

The chain links TRBV11-2 to TRBJ2-1, with D maybe TRBD2 (5 bases). The CDR3 runs 15 residues. CDR1 is SGHAT and CDR2 is FQNNGV in the germline V gene. Trimming pared 4 bases from V and 4 bases from J, leaving 14 bases between. In DNA form, the CDR3 reads TGTGCCAGCAGCTCTACCGGGAATCCTTACAATGAGCAGTTCTTC. As protein: CASSSTGNPYNEQFF.

This clonotype was counted at least ten times. The V and J genes are TRBV7-3 and TRBJ1-1; 12 bases line up with TRBD1. The junction had 4 bases not matched to a gene; V was cut back by 5 bases and J by 0 bases. This CDR3 comprises 16 residues. Germline CDR1 and CDR2: SGHTA and FQGTGA. The CDR3 protein is CASSGTGGKMNTEAFF. The CDR3 nucleotides are TGTGCCAGCAGCGGGACAGGGGGCAAGATGAACACTGAAGCTTTCTTT.

The chain employs TRBV27 and TRBJ1-5; 7 positions agree with TRBD1. This CDR3 has 15 amino acids. Germline values: CDR1 MNHEY, CDR2 SMNVEV (reference sequence). The V and J ends lost 4 bases and 5 bases, in that order; junction bases with no gene match: 8. The CDR3 region is CASSSLDRVHQPQHF. CDR3 coding DNA: TGTGCCAGCAGTTCCTTAGACAGGGTGCATCAGCCCCAGCATTTT.